These 3 T cell receptor beta chains share one sample of origin, sequenced in a study of long-term antiretroviral therapy in people with HIV. The run of the v3.0 immunoSEQ assay was at survey level. TCRdb's table, derived via immunoSEQ multiplex PCR, lists solely in-frame clones and lacks some. The repertoire has about 25,000 clones, over 70% of them found once; the top ten carry approximately 5.5%. The sample here was unsorted PBMCs, taken 3 years after starting antiretroviral therapy. Receptors were obtained from a young man with HIV.

The chain has TRBV6-1 and TRBJ2-2, with D unclear. V was trimmed by 7 bases and J by 6 bases, leaving 6 bases between them. Germline V gene data show CDR1 as MNHNS and CDR2 as SASEGT. This CDR3 has 11 residues. The DNA for the CDR3 is TGTGCCAGCACTGAGCCCGGGGAGCTGTTTTTT. Translation gives CASTEPGELFF.

The gene calls are TRBV21-1 and TRBJ1-2. TRBV21-1 is noted as a pseudogene. The CDR3 contains 11 residues. DNA for the CDR3: TGTGCCAGCAGCAAGGGGAGATGCTACACCTTC. This codes for CASSKGRCYTF.

V gene TRBV28 combines with J gene TRBJ1-2, with D maybe TRBD1 (5 bases). From germline, CDR1 is MDHEN and CDR2 SYDVKM. This CDR3 has 14 amino acids. The V and J ends lost 3 bases and 2 bases respectively, with 10 bases between them. CDR3 protein: CASSFADRNYGYTF. DNA for the CDR3: TGTGCCAGCAGTTTTGCAGACAGAAACTATGGCTACACCTTC.